This record covers a single TCR beta chain. Antigen specificity is unknown. A far bigger clonotype differs at one base, so this is likely a read error. In building TCR beta libraries, iRepertoire HTBI primers were used together with Arm-PCR of CDR3 regions. TCRdb independently ran MiXCR on the multiplex PCR reads; one entry per CDR3 protein. The table includes about 460,000 distinct CDR3 sequences, approximately 23% detected once. This sample stems from a study of regulatory T cells in long-lasting Graves disease. Study context: The criterion for persistent Graves' disease was over 5 years of antithyroid drugs with positive TSH receptor antibodies. Findings of the study overall: Sample size was small, which may have lowered accuracy. Persistent disease was characterized by preferential usage of TRBV28, TRBJ1-2 and TRBJ2-5.

Time point: persistent/refractory GD, antithyroid drugs over 5 years with positive TRAb. PBMCs were the source of the RNA used for TCR sequencing. Peripheral blood, around 9.7 milliliters per patient, was collected in EDTA tubes. The CDR3 contains 13 residues. The germline gives CDR1 MNHEY, CDR2 SVGEGT. Trimming cost V 6 bases and J 1 base, with 9 bases left between them. This clonotype was obtained from a female donor with Graves disease. Sequencing was performed on peripheral blood mononuclear cells (PBMCs), taken when the disease was refractory, from a patient treated with antithyroid drugs. The rearrangement uses TRBV6-2 or TRBV6-3 and TRBJ2-5, with D maybe TRBD1 (5 bases). The CDR3 DNA follows: TGTGCCAGCAGGACGACAGCCCAAGAGACCCAGTACTTC. Amino acid sequence: CASRTTAQETQYF.